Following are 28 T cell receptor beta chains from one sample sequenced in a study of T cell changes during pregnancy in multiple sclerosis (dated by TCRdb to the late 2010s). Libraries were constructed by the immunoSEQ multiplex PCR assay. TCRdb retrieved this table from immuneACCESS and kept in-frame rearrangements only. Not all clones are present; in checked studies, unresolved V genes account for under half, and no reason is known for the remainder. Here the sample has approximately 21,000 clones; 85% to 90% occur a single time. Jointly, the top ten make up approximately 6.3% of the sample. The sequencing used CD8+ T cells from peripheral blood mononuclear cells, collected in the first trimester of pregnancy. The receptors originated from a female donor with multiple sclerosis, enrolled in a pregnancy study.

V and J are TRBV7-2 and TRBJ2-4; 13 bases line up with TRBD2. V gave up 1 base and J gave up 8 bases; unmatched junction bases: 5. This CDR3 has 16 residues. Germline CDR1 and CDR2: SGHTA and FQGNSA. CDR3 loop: CASSLGTSGSGYIQYF. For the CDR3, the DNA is TGTGCCAGCAGCTTAGGGACTAGCGGGAGCGGGTACATTCAGTACTTC.

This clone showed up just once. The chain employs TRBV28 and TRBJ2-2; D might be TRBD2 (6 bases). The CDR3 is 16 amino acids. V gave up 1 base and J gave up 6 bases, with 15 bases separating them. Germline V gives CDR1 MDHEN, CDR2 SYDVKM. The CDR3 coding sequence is TGTGCCAGCAGTTTATATGTTTCGGGGGATTCCGGGGAGCTGTTTTTT. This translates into CASSLYVSGDSGELFF.

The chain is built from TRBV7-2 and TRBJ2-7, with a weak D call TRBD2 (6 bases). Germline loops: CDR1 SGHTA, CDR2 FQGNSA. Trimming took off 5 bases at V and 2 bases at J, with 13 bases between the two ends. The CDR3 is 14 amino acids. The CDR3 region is CASSPLSGAYEQYF. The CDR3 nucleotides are TGTGCCAGCAGCCCTTTATCGGGGGCCTACGAGCAGTACTTC.

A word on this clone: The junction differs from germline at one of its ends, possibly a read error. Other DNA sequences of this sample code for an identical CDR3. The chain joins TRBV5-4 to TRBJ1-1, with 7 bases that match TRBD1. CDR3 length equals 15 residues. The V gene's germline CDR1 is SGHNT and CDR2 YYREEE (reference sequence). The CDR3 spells CASSPPGQLNTEAFF. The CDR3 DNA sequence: TGTGCCAGCAGTCCTCCGGGACAGCTAAACACTGAAGCCTTCTTT.

In nucleotides, the CDR3 is TGTGCCAGTAGTTCAGACAACAGTCCCTACGAGCAGTACTTC. As protein: CASSSDNSPYEQYF. V gene TRBV19 combines with J gene TRBJ2-7; D gene unclear. This CDR3 has 14 amino acids. Deletions cut 5 bases from V and 2 bases from J, with 13 bases between. Germline CDR1 LNHDA, CDR2 SQIVND (reference sequence).

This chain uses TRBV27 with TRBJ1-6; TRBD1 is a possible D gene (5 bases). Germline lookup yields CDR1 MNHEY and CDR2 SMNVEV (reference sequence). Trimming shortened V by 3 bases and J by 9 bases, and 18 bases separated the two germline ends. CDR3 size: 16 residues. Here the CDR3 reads CASSLVWVQGSSPLHF. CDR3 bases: TGTGCCAGCAGTTTGGTTTGGGTTCAGGGCAGTTCACCCCTCCACTTT.

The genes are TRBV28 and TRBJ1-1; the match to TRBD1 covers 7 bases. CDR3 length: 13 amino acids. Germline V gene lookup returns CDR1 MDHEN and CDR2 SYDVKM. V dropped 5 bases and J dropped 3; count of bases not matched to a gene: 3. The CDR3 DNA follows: TGTGCCAGCAGTCCACAGGGGTACACTGAAGCTTTCTTT. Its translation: CASSPQGYTEAFF. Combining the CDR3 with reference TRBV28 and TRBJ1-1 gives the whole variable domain DVKVTQSSRYLVKRTGEKVFLECVQDMDHENMFWYRQDPGLGLRLIYFSYDVKMKEKGDIPEGYSVSREKKERFSLILESASTNQTSMYLCASSPQGYTEAFFGQGTRLTVV.

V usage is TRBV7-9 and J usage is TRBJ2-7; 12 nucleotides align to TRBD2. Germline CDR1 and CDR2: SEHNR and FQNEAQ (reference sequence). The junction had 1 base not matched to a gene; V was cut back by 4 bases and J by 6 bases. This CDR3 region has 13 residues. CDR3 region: CASSSGLAGEQYF. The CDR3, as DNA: TGTGCCAGCAGCTCGGGACTAGCGGGCGAGCAGTACTTC.

The CDR3 coding sequence is TGTGCCAGCAGTCCCGGACAGACCGGGGAGCTGTTTTTT. Translation gives CASSPGQTGELFF. V is TRBV27 and J is TRBJ2-2, with a weak D call TRBD1 (6 bases). Germline assignment: CDR1 MNHEY and CDR2 SMNVEV (reference sequence). The CDR3 runs to 13 residues. Trimming stripped 5 bases from V and 5 bases from J, with 9 bases between.

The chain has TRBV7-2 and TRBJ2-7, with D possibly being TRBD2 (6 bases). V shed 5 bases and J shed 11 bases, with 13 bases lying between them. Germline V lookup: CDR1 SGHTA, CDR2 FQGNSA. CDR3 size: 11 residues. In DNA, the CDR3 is TGTGCCAGCAGCCCAGGGACTTTGGAGTACTTC. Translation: CASSPGTLEYF.

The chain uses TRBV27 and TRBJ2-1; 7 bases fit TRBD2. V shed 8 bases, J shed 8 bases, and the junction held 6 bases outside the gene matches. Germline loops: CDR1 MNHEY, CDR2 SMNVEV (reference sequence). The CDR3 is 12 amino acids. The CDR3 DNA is TGTGCCAGCGGTGCGGGGGTCTATGAGCAGTTCTTC. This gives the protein CASGAGVYEQFF.

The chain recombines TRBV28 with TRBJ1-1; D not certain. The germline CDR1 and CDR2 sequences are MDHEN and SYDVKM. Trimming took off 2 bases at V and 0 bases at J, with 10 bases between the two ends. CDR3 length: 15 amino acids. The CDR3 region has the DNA TGTGCCAGCAGTTTACTAGCAGTCATGAACACTGAAGCTTTCTTT. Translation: CASSLLAVMNTEAFF.

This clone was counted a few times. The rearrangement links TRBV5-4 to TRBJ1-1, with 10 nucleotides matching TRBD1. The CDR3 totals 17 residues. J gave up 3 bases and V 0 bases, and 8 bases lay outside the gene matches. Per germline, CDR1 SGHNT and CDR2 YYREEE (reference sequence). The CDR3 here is CASSLVVTGGRYTEAFF. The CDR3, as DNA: TGTGCCAGCAGCTTGGTAGTGACAGGGGGCAGGTACACTGAAGCTTTCTTT.

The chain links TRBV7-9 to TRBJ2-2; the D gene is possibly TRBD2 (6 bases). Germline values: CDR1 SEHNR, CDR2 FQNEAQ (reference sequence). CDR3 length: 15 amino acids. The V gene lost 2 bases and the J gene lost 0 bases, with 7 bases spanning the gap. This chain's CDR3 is CASSLLAANTGELFF. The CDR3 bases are TGTGCCAGCAGCTTATTAGCGGCGAACACCGGGGAGCTGTTTTTT.

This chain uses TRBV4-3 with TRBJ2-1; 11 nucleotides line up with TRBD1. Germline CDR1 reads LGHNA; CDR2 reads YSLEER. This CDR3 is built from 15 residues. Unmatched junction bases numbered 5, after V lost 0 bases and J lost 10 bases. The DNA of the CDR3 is TGCGCCAGCAGCCAAGAAAGGACAGGGGGCGACGAGCAGTTCTTC. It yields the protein CASSQERTGGDEQFF.

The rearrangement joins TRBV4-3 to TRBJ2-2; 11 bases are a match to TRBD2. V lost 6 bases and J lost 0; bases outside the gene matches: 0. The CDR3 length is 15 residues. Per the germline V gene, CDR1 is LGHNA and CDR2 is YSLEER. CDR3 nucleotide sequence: TGCGCCAGCAGTAGCGGGAGGGCGAACACCGGGGAGCTGTTTTTT. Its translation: CASSSGRANTGELFF.

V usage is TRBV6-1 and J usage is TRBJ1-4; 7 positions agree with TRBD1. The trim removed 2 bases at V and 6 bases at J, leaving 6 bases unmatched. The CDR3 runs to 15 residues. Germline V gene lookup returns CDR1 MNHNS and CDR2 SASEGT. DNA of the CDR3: TGTGCCAGCAGTGAACCACAGGGGACTCATGAAAAACTGTTTTTT. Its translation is CASSEPQGTHEKLFF.

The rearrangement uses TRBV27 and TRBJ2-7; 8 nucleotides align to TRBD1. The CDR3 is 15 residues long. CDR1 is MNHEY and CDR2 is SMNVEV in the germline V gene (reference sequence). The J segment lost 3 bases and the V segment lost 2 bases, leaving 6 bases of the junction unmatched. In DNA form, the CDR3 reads TGTGCCAGCAGTTTAAAGGCAGGGGGCGGCTACGAGCAGTACTTC. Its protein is CASSLKAGGGYEQYF.

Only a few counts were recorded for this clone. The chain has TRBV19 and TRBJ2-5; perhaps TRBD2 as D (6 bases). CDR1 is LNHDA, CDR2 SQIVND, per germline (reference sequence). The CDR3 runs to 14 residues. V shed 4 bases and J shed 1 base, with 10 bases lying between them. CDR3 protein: CASSNPGVQETQYF. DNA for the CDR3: TGTGCCAGTAGTAATCCGGGAGTCCAAGAGACCCAGTACTTC.

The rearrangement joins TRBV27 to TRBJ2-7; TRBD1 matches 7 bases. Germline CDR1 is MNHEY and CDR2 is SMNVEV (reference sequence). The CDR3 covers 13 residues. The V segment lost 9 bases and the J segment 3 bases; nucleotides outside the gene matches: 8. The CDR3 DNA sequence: TGTGCCAGTTCCGGGACAGAGAACTACGAGCAGTACTTC. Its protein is CASSGTENYEQYF.

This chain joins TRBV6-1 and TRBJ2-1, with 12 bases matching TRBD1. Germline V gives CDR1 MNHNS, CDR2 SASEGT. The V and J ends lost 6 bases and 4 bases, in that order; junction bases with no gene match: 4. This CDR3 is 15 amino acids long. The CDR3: CASREGQGAYNEQFF. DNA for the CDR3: TGTGCCAGCAGGGAGGGACAGGGGGCATACAATGAGCAGTTCTTC.

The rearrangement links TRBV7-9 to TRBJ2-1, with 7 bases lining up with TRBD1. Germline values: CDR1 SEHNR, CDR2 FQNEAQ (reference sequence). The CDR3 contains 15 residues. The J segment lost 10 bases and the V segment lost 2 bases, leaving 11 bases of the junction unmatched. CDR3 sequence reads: CASSLLRAGGEEQFF. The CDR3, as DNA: TGTGCCAGCAGCTTACTCCGGGCAGGGGGAGAGGAGCAGTTCTTC. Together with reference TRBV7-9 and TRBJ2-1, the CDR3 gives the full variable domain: DTGVSQNPRHKITKRGQNVTFRCDPISEHNRLYWYRQTLGQGPEFLTYFQNEAQLEKSRLLSDRFSAERPKGSFSTLEIQRTEQGDSAMYLCASSLLRAGGEEQFFGPGTRLTVL.

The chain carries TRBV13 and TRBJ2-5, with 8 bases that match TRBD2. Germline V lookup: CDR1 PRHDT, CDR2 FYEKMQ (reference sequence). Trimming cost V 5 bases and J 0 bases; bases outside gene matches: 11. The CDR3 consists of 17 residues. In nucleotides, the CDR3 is TGTGCCAGCAGCCCAACCCCGGTAGCGGGACACCAAGAGACCCAGTACTTC. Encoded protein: CASSPTPVAGHQETQYF.

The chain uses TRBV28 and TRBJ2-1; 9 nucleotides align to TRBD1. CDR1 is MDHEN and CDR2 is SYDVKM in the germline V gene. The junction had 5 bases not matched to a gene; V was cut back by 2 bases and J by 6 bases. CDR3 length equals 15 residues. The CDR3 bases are TGTGCCAGCAGTTTACCTAAGGACAGGGGCAATGAGCAGTTCTTC. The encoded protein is CASSLPKDRGNEQFF.

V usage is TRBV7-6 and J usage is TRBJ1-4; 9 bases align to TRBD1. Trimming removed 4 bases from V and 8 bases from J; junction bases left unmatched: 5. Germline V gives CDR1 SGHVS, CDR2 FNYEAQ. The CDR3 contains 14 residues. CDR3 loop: CASSSGTGREKLFF. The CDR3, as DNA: TGTGCCAGCAGCTCCGGGACAGGGAGGGAAAAACTGTTTTTT.

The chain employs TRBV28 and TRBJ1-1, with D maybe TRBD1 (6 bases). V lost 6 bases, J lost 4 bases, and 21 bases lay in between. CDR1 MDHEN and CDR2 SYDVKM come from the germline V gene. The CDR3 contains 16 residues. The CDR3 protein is CASRGQQGQGSTEAFF. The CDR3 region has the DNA TGTGCCAGCAGGGGGCAACAGGGCCAGGGGAGCACTGAAGCTTTCTTT.

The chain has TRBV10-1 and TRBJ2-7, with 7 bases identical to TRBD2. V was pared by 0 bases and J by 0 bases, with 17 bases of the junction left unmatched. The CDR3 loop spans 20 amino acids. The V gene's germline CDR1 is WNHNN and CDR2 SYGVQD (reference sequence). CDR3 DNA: TGCGCCAGCAGTGAGTCCTGGGCGGGAGTCCGTTTTTTCCTCTCCTACGAGCAGTACTTC. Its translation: CASSESWAGVRFFLSYEQYF.

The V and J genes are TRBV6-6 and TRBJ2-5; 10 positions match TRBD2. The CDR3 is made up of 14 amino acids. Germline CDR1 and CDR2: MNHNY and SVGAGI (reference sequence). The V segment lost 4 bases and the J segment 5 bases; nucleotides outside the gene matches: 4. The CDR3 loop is CASSLTSGTETQYF. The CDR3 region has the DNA TGTGCCAGCAGTTTAACTAGCGGGACTGAGACCCAGTACTTC.